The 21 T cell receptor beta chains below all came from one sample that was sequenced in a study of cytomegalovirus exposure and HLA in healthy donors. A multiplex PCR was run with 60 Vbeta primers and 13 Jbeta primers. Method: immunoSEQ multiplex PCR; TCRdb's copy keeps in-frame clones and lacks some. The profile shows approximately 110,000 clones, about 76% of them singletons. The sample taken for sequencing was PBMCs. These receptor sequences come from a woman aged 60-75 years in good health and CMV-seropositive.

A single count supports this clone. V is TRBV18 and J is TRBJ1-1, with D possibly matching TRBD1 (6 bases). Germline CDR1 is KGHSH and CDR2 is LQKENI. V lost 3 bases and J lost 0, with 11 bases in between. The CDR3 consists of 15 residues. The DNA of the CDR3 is TGTGCCAGCTCACCCGGGACACATATGAACACTGAAGCTTTCTTT. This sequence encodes CASSPGTHMNTEAFF.

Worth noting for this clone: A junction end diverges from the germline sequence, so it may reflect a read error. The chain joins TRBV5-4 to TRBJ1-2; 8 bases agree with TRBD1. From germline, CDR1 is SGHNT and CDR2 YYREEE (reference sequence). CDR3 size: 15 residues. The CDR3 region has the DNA TGTGCCAGCAGCTCTAACGCCAGAGCGGGACAGGACATGAGCTTC. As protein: CASSSNARAGQDMSF.

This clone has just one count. CDR3 sequence (DNA): TGTGCCCGGGGGGGGAGTAGTACTGAAGCTTTCTTT. Its protein is CARGGSSTEAFF. This rearrangement joins TRBV27 to TRBJ1-1, with D possibly being TRBD1 (5 bases). Germline loops: CDR1 MNHEY, CDR2 SMNVEV (reference sequence). V lost 11 bases and J lost 5, with 15 bases in between. The CDR3 is 12 amino acids.

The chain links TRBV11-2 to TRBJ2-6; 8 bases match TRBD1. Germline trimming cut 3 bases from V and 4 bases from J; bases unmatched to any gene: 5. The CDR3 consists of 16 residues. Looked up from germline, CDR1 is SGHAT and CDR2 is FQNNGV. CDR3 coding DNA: TGTGCCAGCAGCTTCTCAGGGGGCGTCGGGGCCAACGTCCTGACTTTC. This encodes CASSFSGGVGANVLTF. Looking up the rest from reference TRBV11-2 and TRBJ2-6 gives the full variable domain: EAGVAQSPRYKIIEKRQSVAFWCNPISGHATLYWYQQILGQGPKLLIQFQNNGVVDDSQLPKDRFSAERLKGVDSTLKIQPAKLEDSAVYLCASSFSGGVGANVLTFGAGSRLTVL.

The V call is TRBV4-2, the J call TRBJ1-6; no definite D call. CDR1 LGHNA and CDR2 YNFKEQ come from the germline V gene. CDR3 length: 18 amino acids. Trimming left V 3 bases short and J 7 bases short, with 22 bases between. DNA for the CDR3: TGTGCCAGCAGCCATGCAGTGACGACCGGGGTCCCAAATTCACCCCTCCACTTT. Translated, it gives CASSHAVTTGVPNSPLHF.

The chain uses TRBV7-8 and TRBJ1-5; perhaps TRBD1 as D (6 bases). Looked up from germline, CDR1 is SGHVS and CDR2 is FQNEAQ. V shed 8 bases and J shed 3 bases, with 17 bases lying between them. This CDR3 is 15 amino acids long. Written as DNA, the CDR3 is TGTGCCAGCGCGCCAGGGGACGCGCTCAATCAGCCCCAGCATTTT. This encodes CASAPGDALNQPQHF.

The CDR3 sequence is CASSQRTGEGLAGGRSYEQYF. DNA for the CDR3: TGCGCCAGCAGCCAACGGACAGGGGAGGGACTAGCGGGAGGGCGCTCCTACGAGCAGTACTTC. The rearrangement uses TRBV4-3 and TRBJ2-7; 16 positions agree with TRBD2. Unmatched junction bases numbered 13, after V lost 2 bases and J lost 0 bases. CDR3 length equals 21 residues. Looked up from germline, CDR1 is LGHNA and CDR2 is YSLEER.

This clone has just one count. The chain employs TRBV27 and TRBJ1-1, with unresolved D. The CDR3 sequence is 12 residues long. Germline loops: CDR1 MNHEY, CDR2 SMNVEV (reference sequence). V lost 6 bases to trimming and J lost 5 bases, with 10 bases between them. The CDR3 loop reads CASRREPTEAFF. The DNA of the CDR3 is TGTGCCAGCAGACGGGAACCTACTGAAGCTTTCTTT.

The CDR3 nucleotides read TGTGCCTGGAGTGTACGCGGCACTCAGCGCGGCTACACCTTC. Its translation: CAWSVRGTQRGYTF. The chain employs TRBV30 and TRBJ1-2; no definite D call. The germline V gene has CDR1 GTSNPN and CDR2 SVGIG (reference sequence). CDR3 size: 14 residues. V was cut by 0 bases and J by 8 bases, with 16 bases left in between.

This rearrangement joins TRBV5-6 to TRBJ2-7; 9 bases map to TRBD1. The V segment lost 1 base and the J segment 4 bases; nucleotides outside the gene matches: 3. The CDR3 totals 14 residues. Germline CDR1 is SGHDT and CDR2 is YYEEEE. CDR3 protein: CASSLLDRGYEQYF. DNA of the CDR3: TGTGCCAGCAGCTTGTTGGACAGGGGTTACGAGCAGTACTTC. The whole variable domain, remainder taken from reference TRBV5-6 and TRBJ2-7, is DAGVTQSPTHLIKTRGQQVTLRCSPKSGHDTVSWYQQALGQGPQFIFQYYEEEERQRGNFPDRFSGHQFPNYSSELNVNALLLGDSALYLCASSLLDRGYEQYFGPGTRLTVT.

The CDR3, as DNA: TGTGCCAGCAGTGATTTTCCGGGACTTCAATACTTC. Translating gives CASSDFPGLQYF. The chain couples TRBV25-1 to TRBJ2-7; D is perhaps TRBD2 (6 bases). V was cut by 3 bases and J by 13 bases, with 16 bases left in between. The CDR3 totals 12 residues. Germline V gives CDR1 MGHDK, CDR2 SYGVNS.

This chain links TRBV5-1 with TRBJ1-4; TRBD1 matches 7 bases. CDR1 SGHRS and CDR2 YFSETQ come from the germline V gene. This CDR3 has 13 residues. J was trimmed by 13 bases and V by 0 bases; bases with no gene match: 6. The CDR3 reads CASSLAQGEVLFF. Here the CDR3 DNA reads TGCGCCAGCAGCTTGGCCCAGGGGGAAGTACTGTTTTTT.

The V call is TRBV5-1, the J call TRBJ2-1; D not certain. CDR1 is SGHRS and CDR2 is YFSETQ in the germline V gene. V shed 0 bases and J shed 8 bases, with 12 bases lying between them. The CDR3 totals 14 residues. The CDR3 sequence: CASSLDSSWDEQFF. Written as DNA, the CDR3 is TGCGCCAGCAGCTTGGACAGCTCTTGGGATGAGCAGTTCTTC.

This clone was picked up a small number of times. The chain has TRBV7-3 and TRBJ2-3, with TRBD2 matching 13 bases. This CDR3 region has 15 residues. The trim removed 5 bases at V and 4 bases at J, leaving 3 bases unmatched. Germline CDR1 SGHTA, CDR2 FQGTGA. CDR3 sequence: CASSRTSGSADTQYF. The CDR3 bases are TGTGCCAGCAGCCGGACTAGCGGGAGTGCAGATACGCAGTATTTT.

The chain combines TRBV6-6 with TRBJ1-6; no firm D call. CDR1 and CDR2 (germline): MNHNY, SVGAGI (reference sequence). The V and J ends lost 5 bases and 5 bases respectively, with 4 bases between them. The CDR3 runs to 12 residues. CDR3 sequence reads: CASSTNNSPLHF. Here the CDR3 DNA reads TGTGCCAGCAGTACTAATAATTCACCCCTCCACTTT.

This CDR3 is CASSFRWGRNTEAFF. CDR3 nucleotides: TGTGCCAGCAGCTTTCGTTGGGGCAGGAACACTGAAGCTTTCTTT. The chain carries TRBV7-2 and TRBJ1-1; a possible D gene is TRBD1 (5 bases). The CDR3 spans 15 residues. Germline V gene lookup returns CDR1 SGHTA and CDR2 FQGNSA. Trimming took 3 bases from V and 1 from J, leaving 12 bases between them.

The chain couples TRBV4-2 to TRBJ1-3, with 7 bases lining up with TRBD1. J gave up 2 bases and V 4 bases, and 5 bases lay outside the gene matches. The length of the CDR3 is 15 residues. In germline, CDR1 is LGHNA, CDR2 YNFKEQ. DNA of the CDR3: TGTGCCAGCAGCCCTCGACAGGGAGCTGGAAACACCATATATTTT. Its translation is CASSPRQGAGNTIYF.

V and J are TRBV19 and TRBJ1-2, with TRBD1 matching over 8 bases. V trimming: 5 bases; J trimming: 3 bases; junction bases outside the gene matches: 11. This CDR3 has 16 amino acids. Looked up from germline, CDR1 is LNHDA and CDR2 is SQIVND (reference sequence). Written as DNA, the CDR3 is TGTGCCAGTAGTCCCTGGGGGGGGACAGGTGACTATGGCTACACCTTC. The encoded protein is CASSPWGGTGDYGYTF.

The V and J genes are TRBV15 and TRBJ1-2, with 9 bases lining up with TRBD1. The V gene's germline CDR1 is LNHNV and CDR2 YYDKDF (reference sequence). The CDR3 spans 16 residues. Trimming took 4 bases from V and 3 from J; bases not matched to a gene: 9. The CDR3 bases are TGTGCCACCAGCACCGCCTCCGGGACAGGGCACTATGGCTACACCTTC. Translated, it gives CATSTASGTGHYGYTF.

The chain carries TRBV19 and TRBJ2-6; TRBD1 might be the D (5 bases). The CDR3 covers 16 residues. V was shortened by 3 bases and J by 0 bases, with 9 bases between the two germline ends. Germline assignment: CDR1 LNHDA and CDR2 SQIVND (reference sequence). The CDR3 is CASSMQGVSGANVLTF. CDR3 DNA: TGTGCCAGTAGTATGCAGGGTGTCTCTGGGGCCAACGTCCTGACTTTC.

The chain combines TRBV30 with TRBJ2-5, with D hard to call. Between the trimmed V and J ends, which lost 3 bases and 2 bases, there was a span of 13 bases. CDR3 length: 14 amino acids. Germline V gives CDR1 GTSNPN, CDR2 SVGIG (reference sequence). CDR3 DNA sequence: TGTGCCTGGAGCGTCACCCCTCAGCAAGAGACCCAGTACTTC. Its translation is CAWSVTPQQETQYF. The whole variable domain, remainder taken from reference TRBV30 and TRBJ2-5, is SQTIHQWPATLVQPVGSPLSLECTVEGTSNPNLYWYRQAAGRGLQLLFYSVGIGQISSEVPQNLSASRPQDRQFILSSKKLLLSDSGFYLCAWSVTPQQETQYFGPGTRLLVL.